This entry describes one T cell receptor (beta chain). Its antigen is not identified. These data come from a study of T cells in localized non-small cell lung cancer. General study results and limits: Adjacent lung held a median roughly 50 of the top 100 tumor clones.

Produced via immunoSEQ multiplex PCR; TCRdb's table is partial and in-frame only. The sample has roughly 89,000 clones, roughly 90% seen once. The CDR3 has 14 residues. Trimming cost V 1 base and J 8 bases, with 11 bases left between them. The germline V gene has CDR1 MDHEN and CDR2 SYDVKM. The sequencing here drew on PBMCs, taken before any cancer treatment. The rearrangement links TRBV28 to TRBJ1-4; the D is unclear. This clonotype was sampled from a woman between 40 and 69 years old with stage II squamous cell lung carcinoma. CDR3 sequence reads: CASSLLGQFEKLFF. The CDR3 region has the DNA TGTGCCAGCAGTTTATTAGGCCAGTTCGAAAAACTGTTTTTT. Filled out from reference TRBV28 and TRBJ1-4, the complete variable domain reads DVKVTQSSRYLVKRTGEKVFLECVQDMDHENMFWYRQDPGLGLRLIYFSYDVKMKEKGDIPEGYSVSREKKERFSLILESASTNQTSMYLCASSLLGQFEKLFFGSGTQLSVL.